This passage covers 8 T cell receptor beta chains from one sample sequenced in a study of blood T cells in healthy people across ages (dated by TCRdb to about 2015). The method was 5' RACE. The second PCR ran for about 6 to 12 cycles and used a J-beta primer mix along with a sample-barcoded 5' primer. Through fastp at Q25 and MiXCR, TCRdb rebuilt clones from the public reads, retaining in-frame beta chains. One record per CDR3 amino acid sequence lists the most common genes and DNA. This sample holds around 1,800,000 distinct CDR3 sequences; 30% to 40% were observed only once. In total, the top ten clones hold roughly 23% of the sample. Input material: blood. The source of these receptors is a human donor in good health.

The chain is built from TRBV28 and TRBJ1-1, with D maybe TRBD1 (5 bases). The germline gives CDR1 MDHEN, CDR2 SYDVKM. The CDR3 is made up of 15 amino acids. V lost 7 bases to trimming and J lost 3 bases, with 18 bases between them. The CDR3 spells CASTSLTEKDTEAFF. CDR3 coding DNA: TGTGCCAGCACCTCCCTGACAGAAAAGGACACTGAAGCTTTCTTT.

The chain has TRBV10-3 and TRBJ1-2; tentative D call: TRBD1 (5 bases). The CDR3 sequence is 17 residues long. Deletions cut 5 bases from V and 0 bases from J, with 19 bases between. The germline V gene encodes CDR1 ENHRY and CDR2 SYGVKD. The CDR3 coding sequence is TGTGCCATCAGTAGCAGGGTTTTTACGGAAGCTAACTATGGCTACACCTTC. Translating it yields CAISSRVFTEANYGYTF.

This clonotype has just one count. J is TRBJ1-5 and V is TRBV4-3, with D hard to call. This CDR3 has 16 residues. Trimming cost V 0 bases and J 2 bases, with 11 bases left between them. Germline CDR1 and CDR2: LGHNA and YSLEER. This CDR3 is CASSQDRRIGNQPQHF. For the CDR3, the DNA is TGCGCCAGCAGCCAAGATAGGCGGATTGGCAATCAGCCCCAGCATTTT.

This chain connects TRBV29-1 to TRBJ2-5; 10 bases map to TRBD1. Germline V lookup: CDR1 SQVTM, CDR2 ANQGSEA. There are 15 residues in the CDR3. V was clipped by 3 bases and J by 4 bases; unmatched bases: 8. Here the CDR3 reads CSVEGGQGSGETQYF. CDR3 nucleotides: TGCAGCGTTGAGGGGGGACAGGGGTCTGGAGAGACCCAGTACTTC.

The chain employs TRBV12-3 or TRBV12-4 and TRBJ2-1; D is perhaps TRBD1 or TRBD2 (5 bases each). This CDR3 contains 12 residues. The V gene lost 6 bases and the J gene lost 11 bases, with 14 bases spanning the gap. The CDR3 DNA is TGTGCCAGCAGCCAGGGACCCCGGAAGCAGTTCTTC. As protein: CASSQGPRKQFF.

The rearrangement links TRBV5-1 to TRBJ1-2, with 8 bases fitting TRBD1. Germline V gene lookup returns CDR1 SGHRS and CDR2 YFSETQ. Trimming cost V 0 bases and J 7 bases; bases outside gene matches: 5. CDR3 length equals 14 residues. CDR3 coding DNA: TGCGCCAGCAGCTTGGACACGGACAGGGTTGGCTACACCTTC. This translates into CASSLDTDRVGYTF.

The chain joins TRBV27 to TRBJ1-6, with D maybe TRBD1 (5 bases). Trimming removed 9 bases at V and 13 bases at J, with 19 bases between. The germline CDR1 and CDR2 sequences are MNHEY and SMNVEV (reference sequence). The CDR3 is 13 residues long. CDR3 DNA sequence: TGTGCCAGTACGATGGGGCCCTTGTCTCCCCTCCACTTT. It encodes CASTMGPLSPLHF.

The gene calls are TRBV20-1 and TRBJ1-1; D is perhaps TRBD1 (5 bases). This CDR3 contains 11 residues. V lost 5 bases to trimming and J lost 9 bases, with 13 bases between them. CDR1 and CDR2 from the germline V gene are DFQATT and SNEGSKA (reference sequence). CDR3 loop: CSAVTGRQAFF. DNA of the CDR3: TGCAGTGCTGTGACGGGGCGGCAAGCTTTCTTT.